Presented here are 25 T cell receptor beta chains from one specimen sequenced in a study of blood T cell repertoires in COVID-19. Profiled with immunoSEQ multiplex PCR; TCRdb holds only in-frame clones, not every one. The sample records 95,000 to 100,000 clones, under 90% being singletons. Sequenced: peripheral blood. The source is a human donor in a cohort sampled during active COVID-19.

This chain uses TRBV28 with TRBJ1-5; the D is unclear. Trimming shortened V by 1 base and J by 6 bases, and 13 bases separated the two germline ends. The length of the CDR3 is 15 residues. CDR1 is MDHEN and CDR2 is SYDVKM in the germline V gene. CDR3 DNA: TGTGCCAGCAGTTTATCCGATACAACGTCTCAGCCCCAGCATTTT. Its translation: CASSLSDTTSQPQHF. Full variable domain (rest looked up from reference TRBV28 and TRBJ1-5): DVKVTQSSRYLVKRTGEKVFLECVQDMDHENMFWYRQDPGLGLRLIYFSYDVKMKEKGDIPEGYSVSREKKERFSLILESASTNQTSMYLCASSLSDTTSQPQHFGDGTRLSIL.

V is TRBV2 and J is TRBJ2-6; 8 bases are a match to TRBD1. Germline lookup yields CDR1 SNHLY and CDR2 FYNNEI. Trimming cost V 2 bases and J 2 bases; bases outside gene matches: 11. CDR3 length: 19 amino acids. DNA of the CDR3: TGTGCCAGCAGTGAAAGCCCCGACAGGGGCCTCCCTGGGGCCAACGTCCTGACTTTC. Translated: CASSESPDRGLPGANVLTF.

This clone appeared once. The V call is TRBV5-1, the J call TRBJ2-1, with 10 bases that match TRBD2. Looked up from germline, CDR1 is SGHRS and CDR2 is YFSETQ. The CDR3 loop spans 14 amino acids. The V gene end was trimmed by 1 base and the J gene end by 9 bases; junction bases not matched to a gene: 4. CDR3 region: CASSLTSGTGEQFF. CDR3 bases: TGCGCCAGCAGCTTGACTAGCGGGACGGGTGAGCAGTTCTTC.

V is TRBV6-5 and J is TRBJ1-2, with D unresolved. Germline CDR1 reads MNHEY; CDR2 reads SVGAGI. V gave up 6 bases and J gave up 4 bases, with 12 bases separating them. The CDR3 has 13 amino acids. CDR3 DNA sequence: TGTGCCAGCAGCGTTGTAAGACTCTATGGCTACACCTTC. Translation: CASSVVRLYGYTF.

The table lists this clone with a count of one. The chain uses TRBV7-9 and TRBJ1-4; 11 nucleotides agree with TRBD1. Per germline, CDR1 SEHNR and CDR2 FQNEAQ (reference sequence). The CDR3 runs to 18 residues. The J segment lost 3 bases and the V segment lost 2 bases, leaving 8 bases of the junction unmatched. CDR3 sequence (DNA): TGTGCCAGCAGCTTAAGTCCCGGGACAGGGGGAGCTAATGAAAAACTGTTTTTT. Amino acid sequence: CASSLSPGTGGANEKLFF.

The chain carries TRBV18 and TRBJ2-2; TRBD2 matches at 8 bases. The CDR3 runs to 17 residues. Germline lookup yields CDR1 KGHSH and CDR2 LQKENI. V gave up 3 bases and J gave up 0 bases; unmatched junction bases: 6. In DNA, the CDR3 is TGTGCCAGCTCACCTTTCACTAGCGGAACGAACACCGGGGAGCTGTTTTTT. Encoded protein: CASSPFTSGTNTGELFF.

This clone was observed a few times. The CDR3 nucleotides are TGTGCCAGCAGCTATCTAGCGGGGGGGTCAGTGAATGAGCAGTTCTTC. Its protein product is CASSYLAGGSVNEQFF. The V call is TRBV11-2, the J call TRBJ2-1, with TRBD2 matching over 12 bases. CDR1 is SGHAT and CDR2 is FQNNGV in the germline V gene. The V segment lost 4 bases and the J segment 7 bases; nucleotides outside the gene matches: 8. This CDR3 has 16 residues.

V gene TRBV3-1 (or the pseudogene TRBV3-2) combines with J gene TRBJ1-3; tentatively, D is TRBD1 (5 bases). CDR1 LGHDT and CDR2 YNNKEL come from the germline V gene (reference sequence). The CDR3 contains 16 residues. Between the trimmed V and J ends, which lost 6 bases and 0 bases, there was a span of 15 bases. CDR3 residues: CASSLDKLSSGNTIYF. CDR3 DNA: TGTGCCAGCAGTCTGGACAAGTTAAGCTCTGGAAACACCATATATTTT.

The chain couples TRBV5-4 to TRBJ2-5, with TRBD1 matching over 7 bases. The CDR3 runs 17 residues. The J segment lost 5 bases and the V segment lost 0 bases, leaving 13 bases of the junction unmatched. Germline CDR1 is SGHNT and CDR2 is YYREEE (reference sequence). CDR3 amino acids: CASSLDRGPSGWETQYF. Written as DNA, the CDR3 is TGTGCCAGCAGCTTGGATAGGGGGCCCTCCGGGTGGGAGACCCAGTACTTC.

The chain carries TRBV18 and TRBJ1-1; TRBD1 agrees at 9 bases. With 8 bases clipped from V and 1 base from J, the junction kept 11 bases outside the gene matches. In germline, CDR1 is KGHSH, CDR2 LQKENI. The length of the CDR3 is 16 residues. The CDR3 region is CASVGRDRVSNTEAFF. The CDR3 DNA is TGTGCCAGCGTAGGCCGGGACAGGGTGTCGAACACTGAAGCTTTCTTT.

The chain has TRBV6-1 and TRBJ1-5, with unresolved D. CDR3 length: 13 amino acids. Germline V gives CDR1 MNHNS, CDR2 SASEGT. Trimming shortened V by 3 bases and J by 2 bases, and 5 bases separated the two germline ends. In DNA form, the CDR3 reads TGTGCCAGCAGTGATCGGGGCAATCAGCCCCAGCATTTT. It specifies CASSDRGNQPQHF.

The chain is built from TRBV29-1 and TRBJ2-7; D unclear. This CDR3 is built from 12 residues. Trimming pared 5 bases from V and 0 bases from J, leaving 8 bases between. CDR1 and CDR2 (germline): SQVTM, ANQGSEA. CDR3 sequence: CSVLGNSYEQYF. CDR3 nucleotides: TGCAGCGTTTTGGGCAACTCCTACGAGCAGTACTTC.

CDR3 residues: CSARTTDGYTF. The CDR3 DNA is TGCAGTGCTAGAACTACCGATGGCTACACCTTC. The chain joins TRBV20-1 to TRBJ1-2; D gene uncertain. V lost 2 bases to trimming and J lost 6 bases, with 7 bases between them. CDR1 and CDR2 (germline): DFQATT, SNEGSKA (reference sequence). The CDR3 sequence is 11 residues long.

This clone was found once. The rearrangement uses TRBV7-9 and TRBJ1-4, with D possibly being TRBD1 (6 bases). There are 18 residues in the CDR3. V was trimmed by 0 bases and J by 0 bases, leaving 14 bases between them. Germline V CDR1 and CDR2: SEHNR, FQNEAQ (reference sequence). The CDR3 DNA is TGTGCCAGCAGCTTAGCGCCATGGGGGCGTGCAACTAATGAAAAACTGTTTTTT. Translated, it gives CASSLAPWGRATNEKLFF. Variable domain in full (rest from reference TRBV7-9 and TRBJ1-4): DTGVSQNPRHKITKRGQNVTFRCDPISEHNRLYWYRQTLGQGPEFLTYFQNEAQLEKSRLLSDRFSAERPKGSFSTLEIQRTEQGDSAMYLCASSLAPWGRATNEKLFFGSGTQLSVL.

V gene TRBV5-1 combines with J gene TRBJ1-1, with 7 bases matching TRBD1. The germline V gene encodes CDR1 SGHRS and CDR2 YFSETQ. V was pared by 1 base and J by 1 base, with 4 bases of the junction left unmatched. The CDR3 totals 15 residues. In DNA form, the CDR3 reads TGCGCCAGCAGCTTGTATAGGACAGGGAACACTGAAGCTTTCTTT. As protein: CASSLYRTGNTEAFF. Full variable domain (remainder filled in from reference TRBV5-1 and TRBJ1-1): KAGVTQTPRYLIKTRGQQVTLSCSPISGHRSVSWYQQTPGQGLQFLFEYFSETQRNKGNFPGRFSGRQFSNSRSEMNVSTLELGDSALYLCASSLYRTGNTEAFFGQGTRLTVV.

J is TRBJ2-5 and V is TRBV11-2; 7 nucleotides match TRBD2. With 5 bases clipped from V and 5 bases from J, the junction kept 14 bases outside the gene matches. The germline V gene encodes CDR1 SGHAT and CDR2 FQNNGV. The CDR3 is 16 amino acids. In DNA form, the CDR3 reads TGTGCCAGCAGCCATGAAGAAATTGTCGGGGGGGAGACCCAGTACTTC. As protein: CASSHEEIVGGETQYF.

CDR3 in amino acids: CASSEGRSTGNEQYF. The CDR3 bases are TGCGCCAGCAGTGAGGGGAGGTCGACAGGGAACGAGCAGTACTTC. This chain connects TRBV10-2 to TRBJ2-7; the D gene is possibly TRBD1 (7 bases). The CDR3 is 15 amino acids. V lost 2 bases to trimming and J lost 5 bases, with 16 bases between them. CDR1 WSHSY and CDR2 SAAADI come from the germline V gene.

The chain joins TRBV7-2 to TRBJ2-3; D is perhaps TRBD2 (5 bases). With 3 bases removed from V and 2 bases from J, the gap between germline ends came to 12 bases. The CDR3 covers 15 residues. In germline, CDR1 is SGHTA, CDR2 FQGNSA. The CDR3 nucleotides are TGTGCCAGCAGCTTGAGCGGAGGCTTCACAGATACGCAGTATTTT. Translated: CASSLSGGFTDTQYF.

This clone has more than one count but fewer than ten. The CDR3 spells CASRPSSYEQYF. The CDR3 coding sequence is TGTGCCAGCAGACCCAGCTCCTACGAGCAGTACTTC. J is TRBJ2-7 and V is TRBV6-6; D is undetermined. Trimming stripped 6 bases from V and 0 bases from J, with 6 bases between. Germline V gene sequence: CDR1 MNHNY, CDR2 SVGAGI (reference sequence). The CDR3 has 12 amino acids.

In nucleotides, the CDR3 is TGCGCCAGCAGCCTTTCTAGGGCGGGGGGGTCCTACGAGCAGTACTTC. The encoded protein is CASSLSRAGGSYEQYF. The rearrangement joins TRBV4-1 to TRBJ2-7; 9 positions match TRBD2. Germline CDR1 is MGHRA and CDR2 is YSYEKL. CDR3 length: 16 residues. Trimming cost V 4 bases and J 1 base; bases outside gene matches: 8.

The chain uses TRBV27 and TRBJ2-1, with D tentatively TRBD2 (6 bases). In germline, CDR1 is MNHEY, CDR2 SMNVEV (reference sequence). CDR3 length equals 16 residues. The ends were cut back, 5 bases at V and 7 bases at J, with 21 bases in the middle. The CDR3 region is CASSPRGQLGGNEQFF. The CDR3 DNA reads TGTGCCAGCAGTCCCCGTGGGCAGTTGGGAGGAAATGAGCAGTTCTTC.

This clone has a single count. The gene calls are TRBV7-9 and TRBJ2-7; no reliable D call. In germline, CDR1 is SEHNR, CDR2 FQNEAQ (reference sequence). V was cut by 1 base and J by 0 bases, with 10 bases left in between. This CDR3 contains 15 residues. The CDR3 nucleotides read TGTGCCAGCAGCTTAGGACACAGAATCTCCTACGAGCAGTACTTC. Its translation: CASSLGHRISYEQYF. The full variable domain, rest sourced from reference TRBV7-9 and TRBJ2-7, is DTGVSQNPRHKITKRGQNVTFRCDPISEHNRLYWYRQTLGQGPEFLTYFQNEAQLEKSRLLSDRFSAERPKGSFSTLEIQRTEQGDSAMYLCASSLGHRISYEQYFGPGTRLTVT.

The genes are TRBV28 and TRBJ1-6, with 8 bases aligning to TRBD1. This CDR3 has 15 residues. Germline V gene data show CDR1 as MDHEN and CDR2 as SYDVKM. The ends lost 5 bases at V and 2 bases at J; junction bases unmatched: 2. DNA of the CDR3: TGTGCCAGCAGTCGGGACAGGACCTATAATTCACCCCTCCACTTT. This codes for CASSRDRTYNSPLHF.

The chain couples TRBV13 to TRBJ1-6, with 8 bases lining up with TRBD1. Looked up from germline, CDR1 is PRHDT and CDR2 is FYEKMQ (reference sequence). J lost 7 bases, V lost 7 bases, and 6 bases had no gene match. CDR3 length equals 14 residues. The CDR3 loop is CASKRQGTNSPLHF. The CDR3 DNA is TGTGCCAGCAAAAGACAGGGGACGAATTCACCCCTCCACTTT. The complete variable domain, with remaining parts taken from reference TRBV13 and TRBJ1-6, reads AAGVIQSPRHLIKEKRETATLKCYPIPRHDTVYWYQQGPGQDPQFLISFYEKMQSDKGSIPDRFSAQQFSDYHSELNMSSLELGDSALYFCASKRQGTNSPLHFGNGTRLTVT.

As to this clone: This specimen includes other DNA sequences encoding the same CDR3. The CDR3 bases are TGTGCCAGCAGACCCGGACAGGGCAATCAGCCCCAGCATTTT. Its protein product is CASRPGQGNQPQHF. This chain connects TRBV28 to TRBJ1-5; TRBD1 aligns across 7 bases. Germline V gene sequence: CDR1 MDHEN, CDR2 SYDVKM. The CDR3 consists of 14 residues. The junction had 4 bases not matched to a gene; V was cut back by 6 bases and J by 2 bases.